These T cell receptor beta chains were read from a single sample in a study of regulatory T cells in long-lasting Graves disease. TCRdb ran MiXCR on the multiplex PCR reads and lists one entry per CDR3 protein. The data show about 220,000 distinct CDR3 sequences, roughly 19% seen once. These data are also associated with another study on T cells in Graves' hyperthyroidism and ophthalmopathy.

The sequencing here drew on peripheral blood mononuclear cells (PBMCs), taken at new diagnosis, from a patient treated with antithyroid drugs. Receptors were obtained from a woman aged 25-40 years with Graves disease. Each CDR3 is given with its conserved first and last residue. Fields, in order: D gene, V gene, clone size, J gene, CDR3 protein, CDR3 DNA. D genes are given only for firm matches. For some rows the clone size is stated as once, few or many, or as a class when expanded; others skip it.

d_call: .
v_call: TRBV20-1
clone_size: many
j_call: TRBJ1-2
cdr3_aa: CSARDRTNYGYTF
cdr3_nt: TGCAGTGCTAGGGACCGTACTAACTATGGCTACACCTTC

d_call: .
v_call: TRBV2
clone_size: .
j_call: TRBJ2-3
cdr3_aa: CASSESKVFTDTQYF
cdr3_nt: TGTGCCAGCAGTGAATCTAAAGTCTTCACAGATACGCAGTATTTT

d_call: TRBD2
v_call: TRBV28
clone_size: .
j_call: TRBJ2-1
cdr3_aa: CASRRTSSGNEQFF
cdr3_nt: TGTGCCAGCAGAAGGACTAGCAGTGGGAATGAGCAGTTCTTC

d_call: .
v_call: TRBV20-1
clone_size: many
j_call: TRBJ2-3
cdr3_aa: CSARPESTDTQYF
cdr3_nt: TGCAGTGCTAGGCCCGAAAGCACAGATACGCAGTATTTT

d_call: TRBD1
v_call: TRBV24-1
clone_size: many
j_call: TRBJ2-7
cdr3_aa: CATRGGPTGYGEQYF
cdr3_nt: TGTGCCACCAGGGGTGGGCCGACAGGGTACGGCGAGCAGTACTTC

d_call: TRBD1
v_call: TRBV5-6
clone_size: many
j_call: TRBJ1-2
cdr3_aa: CASSPPGTGYGYTF
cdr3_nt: TGTGCCAGCAGCCCCCCGGGGACAGGGTACGGCTACACCTTC

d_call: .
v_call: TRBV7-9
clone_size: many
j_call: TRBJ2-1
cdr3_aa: CASSLEWLDWVYNEQFF
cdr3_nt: TGTGCCAGCAGCTTAGAATGGCTGGACTGGGTCTACAATGAGCAGTTCTTC

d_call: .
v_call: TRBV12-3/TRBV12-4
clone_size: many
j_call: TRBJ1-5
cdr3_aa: CASSFSRGQPQHF
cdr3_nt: TGTGCCAGCAGTTTTTCGAGGGGTCAGCCCCAGCATTTT

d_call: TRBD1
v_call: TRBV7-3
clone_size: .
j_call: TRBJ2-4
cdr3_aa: CASSLGDRKNIQYF
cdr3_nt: TGTGCCAGCAGCTTAGGGGACAGGAAAAACATTCAGTACTTC

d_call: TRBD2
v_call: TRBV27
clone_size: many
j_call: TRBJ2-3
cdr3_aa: CASSFDTRGGALDTQYF
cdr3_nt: TGTGCCAGCAGTTTCGATACTCGCGGGGGGGCTTTAGATACGCAGTATTTT

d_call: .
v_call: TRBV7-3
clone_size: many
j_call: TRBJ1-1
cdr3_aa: CASSLGPGKPEAFF
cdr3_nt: TGTGCCAGCAGCTTGGGCCCGGGTAAACCTGAAGCTTTCTTT

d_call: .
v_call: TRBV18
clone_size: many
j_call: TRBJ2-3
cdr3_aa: CASSPADTQYF
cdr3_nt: TGTGCCAGCTCACCAGCTGATACGCAGTATTTT

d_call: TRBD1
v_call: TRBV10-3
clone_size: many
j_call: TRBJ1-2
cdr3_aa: CAIRYEGAHGYTF
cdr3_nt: TGTGCCATCAGATACGAGGGGGCGCATGGCTACACCTTC

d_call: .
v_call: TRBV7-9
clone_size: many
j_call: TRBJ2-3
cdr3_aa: CASSFYRTSTDTQYF
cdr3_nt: TGTGCCAGCAGCTTTTACAGGACTAGCACAGATACGCAGTATTTT

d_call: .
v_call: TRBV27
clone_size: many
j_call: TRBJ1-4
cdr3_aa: CASRETGLLSTNEKLFF
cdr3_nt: TGTGCCAGCAGGGAAACAGGGTTGTTGTCAACTAATGAAAAACTGTTTTTT

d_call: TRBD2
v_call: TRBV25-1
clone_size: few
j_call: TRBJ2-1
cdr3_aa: CASLDLAGGNEQFF
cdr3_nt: TGTGCCAGTCTCGATCTAGCGGGAGGGAATGAGCAGTTCTTC

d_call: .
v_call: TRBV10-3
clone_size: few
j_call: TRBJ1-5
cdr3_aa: CAISEQDNQPQHF
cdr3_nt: TGTGCCATCAGTGAACAGGACAATCAGCCCCAGCATTTT

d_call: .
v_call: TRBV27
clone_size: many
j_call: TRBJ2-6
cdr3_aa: CASRLSGANVLTF
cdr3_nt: TGTGCCAGCCGCCTCTCTGGGGCCAACGTCCTGACTTTC

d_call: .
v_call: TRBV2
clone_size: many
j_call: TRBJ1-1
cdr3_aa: CASRLKSDTTEAFF
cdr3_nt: TGTGCCAGCAGGCTAAAATCGGACACGACTGAAGCTTTCTTT

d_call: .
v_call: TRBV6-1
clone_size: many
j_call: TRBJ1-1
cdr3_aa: CASHDRPEHWAFF
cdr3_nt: TGTGCCAGCCACGACCGCCCAGAACACTGGGCTTTCTTT

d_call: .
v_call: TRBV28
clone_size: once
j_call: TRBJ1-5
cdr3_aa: CASSFGQAGQPQHF
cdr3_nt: TGTGCCAGCAGTTTCGGGCAGGCCGGCCAGCCCCAGCATTTT